The 13 T cell receptor beta chains in this list originate from one sample, sequenced in a study of long-term antiretroviral therapy in people with HIV. Survey-level immunoSEQ v3.0 assays were run. Assay: immunoSEQ multiplex PCR; the TCRdb copy retains only in-frame clones and omits some. This table holds around 38,000 clones, approximately 94% found once. Sequences were derived from unsorted PBMCs, sampled around 9.2 years after starting antiretroviral therapy. Source of these receptors: a man younger than 40 with HIV.

The chain joins TRBV11-3 to TRBJ2-1, with TRBD2 identical over 12 bases. The CDR3 contains 15 residues. With V trimmed by 5 bases and J by 8 bases, 7 bases remained unmatched. Per germline, CDR1 SGHNT and CDR2 YENEEA. The CDR3 bases are TGTGCCAGCAGCCGACGACTAGCGGGGGTGTATGAGCAGTTCTTC. This translates into CASSRRLAGVYEQFF. The variable domain in full, with the rest retrieved from reference TRBV11-3 and TRBJ2-1, is EAGVVQSPRYKIIEKKQPVAFWCNPISGHNTLYWYLQNLGQGPELLIRYENEEAVDDSQLPKDRFSAERLKGVDSTLKIQPAELGDSAVYLCASSRRLAGVYEQFFGPGTRLTVL.

The V call is TRBV5-4, the J call TRBJ1-4, with D tentatively TRBD1 (6 bases). V dropped 4 bases and J dropped 3 bases, with 13 bases sitting between them. This CDR3 spans 15 amino acids. CDR1 is SGHNT, CDR2 YYREEE, per germline (reference sequence). CDR3 loop: CASSTIQGSNEKLFF. CDR3 DNA: TGTGCCAGCAGCACAATACAGGGTTCTAATGAAAAACTGTTTTTT.

The chain couples TRBV5-1 to TRBJ2-7, with D perhaps matching TRBD2 (5 bases). Germline V gene lookup returns CDR1 SGHRS and CDR2 YFSETQ. The CDR3 has 13 amino acids. The V and J ends lost 4 bases and 5 bases respectively, with 13 bases between them. CDR3 nucleotides: TGCGCCAGCAGCCCGGATAACGGGGACGAGCAGTACTTC. It translates to CASSPDNGDEQYF.

The J gene is TRBJ1-1, the V gene TRBV11-2; no reliable D call. The CDR3 extends over 12 amino acids. The germline CDR1 and CDR2 sequences are SGHAT and FQNNGV. Trimming shortened V by 5 bases and J by 2 bases, and 6 bases separated the two germline ends. Written as DNA, the CDR3 is TGTGCCAGCAGCGAACTAAACACTGAAGCTTTCTTT. Encoded protein: CASSELNTEAFF. The full variable domain, its missing parts supplied by reference TRBV11-2 and TRBJ1-1, is EAGVAQSPRYKIIEKRQSVAFWCNPISGHATLYWYQQILGQGPKLLIQFQNNGVVDDSQLPKDRFSAERLKGVDSTLKIQPAKLEDSAVYLCASSELNTEAFFGQGTRLTVV.

V and J are TRBV7-2 and TRBJ1-5; D is possibly TRBD1 (6 bases). CDR1 SGHTA and CDR2 FQGNSA come from the germline V gene. CDR3 size: 17 residues. V was cut by 0 bases and J by 8 bases, with 20 bases left in between. CDR3 in DNA: TGTGCCAGCAGCTTAGCGCTAAGGAGCGGGGGCTCGGAGCCCCAGCATTTT. Its translation is CASSLALRSGGSEPQHF. Looking up the rest from reference TRBV7-2 and TRBJ1-5 gives the full variable domain: GAGVSQSPSNKVTEKGKDVELRCDPISGHTALYWYRQSLGQGLEFLIYFQGNSAPDKSGLPSDRFSAERTGGSVSTLTIQRTQQEDSAVYLCASSLALRSGGSEPQHFGDGTRLSIL.

The chain employs TRBV27 and TRBJ1-2; D is unclear. Looked up from germline, CDR1 is MNHEY and CDR2 is SMNVEV (reference sequence). The germline V and J ends were trimmed by 6 bases and 3 bases, with 8 bases remaining between them. This CDR3 spans 12 amino acids. The DNA of the CDR3 is TGTGCCAGCAGGGGTTGGGACTATGGCTACACCTTC. Translating it yields CASRGWDYGYTF.

The chain employs TRBV27 and TRBJ2-4; 9 bases are a match to TRBD1. Germline CDR1 reads MNHEY; CDR2 reads SMNVEV (reference sequence). V trimming: 6 bases; J trimming: 5 bases; junction bases outside the gene matches: 8. The CDR3 covers 15 residues. The CDR3 DNA follows: TGTGCCAGCAGACTACAGGGGGCGTTTCAAAACATTCAGTACTTC. This sequence encodes CASRLQGAFQNIQYF.

The V call is TRBV18, the J call TRBJ1-5; D possibly corresponds to TRBD1 (6 bases). The CDR3 loop spans 16 amino acids. V was pared by 3 bases and J by 0 bases, with 12 bases between. Germline loops: CDR1 KGHSH, CDR2 LQKENI. The CDR3 reads CASSPQGTNSNQPQHF. In DNA, the CDR3 is TGTGCCAGCTCACCGCAGGGGACGAATAGCAATCAGCCCCAGCATTTT.

In the case of this clone: Germline is not matched at one junction end, which may reflect a read error. The J gene is TRBJ2-5, the V gene TRBV7-7; D ambiguous. The germline V gene has CDR1 SSHAT and CDR2 FNYEAQ (reference sequence). This CDR3 is 14 amino acids long. CDR3 region: CASSLVGLRETQYF. The CDR3 DNA is TGTGCTAGCAGCTTAGTAGGGCTGAGGGAGACCCAGTACTTC.

The genes are TRBV5-1 and TRBJ1-2; unclear D gene. V was cut by 6 bases and J by 1 base, with 10 bases left in between. This CDR3 is built from 13 residues. The V gene's germline CDR1 is SGHRS and CDR2 YFSETQ. The CDR3 DNA reads as TGCGCCAGCAAGTTAGACGGTAACTATGGCTACACCTTC. Translation: CASKLDGNYGYTF.

The rearrangement links TRBV5-4 to TRBJ1-6; 8 nucleotides agree with TRBD1. V lost 0 bases and J lost 7; bases outside the gene matches: 3. This CDR3 comprises 15 residues. Per germline, CDR1 SGHNT and CDR2 YYREEE (reference sequence). CDR3 sequence: CASSLAGQGNSPLHF. Here the CDR3 DNA reads TGTGCCAGCAGCTTGGCCGGACAGGGAAATTCACCCCTCCACTTT.

The chain carries TRBV28 and TRBJ2-4, with unresolved D. Germline V gene lookup returns CDR1 MDHEN and CDR2 SYDVKM. The CDR3 runs 12 residues. The V and J ends lost 4 bases and 9 bases respectively, with 10 bases between them. The CDR3: CASSSSKLIQYF. Written as DNA, the CDR3 is TGTGCCAGCAGTTCATCTAAACTCATTCAGTACTTC.

This chain joins TRBV2 and TRBJ1-2, with D unclear. V gave up 6 bases and J gave up 3 bases, with 14 bases separating them. The CDR3 is 14 amino acids. CDR1 and CDR2 (germline): SNHLY, FYNNEI. CDR3 sequence: CASRGRSADYGYTF. CDR3 nucleotides: TGTGCCAGCAGAGGGAGGTCCGCGGACTATGGCTACACCTTC.